The clone carrying this TCR beta chain was detected only once. The record originates from a study of technical replicates of blood from a handful of donors. The CDR3 is 16 amino acids. CDR1 is WSHSY, CDR2 SAAADI, per germline. The J segment lost 2 bases and the V segment lost 4 bases, leaving 6 bases of the junction unmatched. The repertoire was sequenced with immunoSEQ multiplex PCR; TCRdb's copy has only in-frame clones and lacks some. The sample holds under 85,000 clones, approximately 94% seen once. This clonotype originated in a human donor in good health. The chain has TRBV10-2 and TRBJ2-3, with 10 bases lining up with TRBD2. The source material was T cells isolated from PBMCs. DNA for the CDR3: TGCGCCAGCAGTGTTAAACTAGCGGGGTACACAGATACGCAGTATTTT. Translation gives CASSVKLAGYTDTQYF.